Shown below are 24 T cell receptor beta chains from a single sample sequenced in a study of vaccination effects on CD4 cells after COVID-19. TCRdb's copy holds only in-frame clones and misses some; the assay was immunoSEQ multiplex PCR. The sample has 25,000 to 30,000 clones; around 85% are singletons. Expansion of antigen-specific CD4+ T cells with viral peptide pools was carried out by the ViraFEST assay before sequencing. It was after approximately 11 days of culture that CD4+ T cells were isolated. It was two doses of either the BNT162b2 or mRNA-1273 vaccine that participants received. These TCRs' antigens remain unknown. The sample here was CD4+ T cells from PBMCs cultured with SARS-CoV-2 spike peptides, taken after COVID-19 vaccination. These receptors originate from a human donor who received a COVID-19 vaccine. Some clones in this sample may be carry-over from other donors' samples.

DNA for the CDR3: TGTGCCAGCAGAGAGGACCCGTATAGCAATCAGCCCCAGCATTTT. Amino acid sequence: CASREDPYSNQPQHF. This chain uses TRBV2 with TRBJ1-5; D is uncertain. CDR1 and CDR2 (germline): SNHLY, FYNNEI. Trimming stripped 6 bases from V and 0 bases from J, with 12 bases between. CDR3 length: 15 amino acids.

This chain links TRBV5-6 with TRBJ2-1; TRBD1 matches 7 bases. Germline CDR1 is SGHDT and CDR2 is YYEEEE. The CDR3 consists of 11 residues. V shed 5 bases and J 14 bases; nucleotides not matched to a gene: 7. The CDR3 DNA follows: TGTGCCAGCAGTTCGACAGGGTGGGAGTTCTTC. This codes for CASSSTGWEFF.

The chain is built from TRBV2 and TRBJ1-5; D remains unclear. With 1 base removed from V and 5 bases from J, the gap between germline ends came to 6 bases. The germline V gene encodes CDR1 SNHLY and CDR2 FYNNEI. This CDR3 has 13 residues. CDR3 protein: CASSEGTDQPQHF. CDR3 nucleotide sequence: TGTGCCAGCAGTGAAGGCACAGATCAGCCCCAGCATTTT.

V usage is TRBV9 and J usage is TRBJ1-6; 7 nucleotides match TRBD1. In germline, CDR1 is SGDLS, CDR2 YYNGEE. The ends lost 3 bases at V and 7 bases at J; junction bases unmatched: 7. This CDR3 is 15 amino acids long. The CDR3 nucleotides read TGTGCCAGCAGCGCGACAGGGAACAGCAATTCACCCCTCCACTTT. Its translation is CASSATGNSNSPLHF.

The gene calls are TRBV24-1 and TRBJ2-6; tentatively, D is TRBD1 or TRBD2 (5 bases each). Deletions cut 4 bases from V and 0 bases from J, with 15 bases between. The germline V gene encodes CDR1 KGHDR and CDR2 SFDVKD. The CDR3 runs 18 residues. Here the CDR3 DNA reads TGTGCCACCAGTGACCCTCCGGGACGGAGCTCTGGGGCCAACGTCCTGACTTTC. Amino acids: CATSDPPGRSSGANVLTF.

This clone was seen just once. The CDR3 sequence: CASSLGQTYGYTF. CDR3 DNA: TGTGCCAGCAGCCTGGGACAGACCTATGGCTACACCTTC. This rearrangement joins TRBV5-6 to TRBJ1-2, with 7 bases fitting TRBD1. CDR1 and CDR2 from the germline V gene are SGHDT and YYEEEE. Trimming cost V 4 bases and J 4 bases; bases outside gene matches: 4. CDR3 length: 13 residues.

This chain connects TRBV18 to TRBJ1-6, with D tentatively TRBD1 (5 bases). V was shortened by 6 bases and J by 6 bases, with 9 bases between the two germline ends. Germline CDR1 reads KGHSH; CDR2 reads LQKENI. The CDR3 covers 13 residues. CDR3 nucleotide sequence: TGTGCCAGCTCCCCGACAGTTAATTCACCCCTCCACTTT. Its translation: CASSPTVNSPLHF.

This clone was observed once. This sequence joins TRBV4-3 and TRBJ1-2; D possibly corresponds to TRBD1 (6 bases). This CDR3 has 15 residues. The germline gives CDR1 LGHNA, CDR2 YSLEER. Trimming stripped 4 bases from V and 1 base from J, with 13 bases between. DNA of the CDR3: TGCGCCAGCAGCCCCGGGACACCGGTTAACTATGGCTACACCTTC. It codes for CASSPGTPVNYGYTF.

The CDR3 DNA follows: TGTGCCAGCGGATATTACAGGGACGGTTCACCCCTCCACTTT. Amino acids: CASGYYRDGSPLHF. The chain links TRBV7-9 to TRBJ1-6; TRBD1 is a possible D gene (6 bases). The length of the CDR3 is 14 residues. V lost 8 bases and J 9 bases, leaving 17 bases between the germline ends. CDR1 is SEHNR, CDR2 FQNEAQ, per germline (reference sequence). Full variable domain (missing parts from reference TRBV7-9 and TRBJ1-6): DTGVSQNPRHKITKRGQNVTFRCDPISEHNRLYWYRQTLGQGPEFLTYFQNEAQLEKSRLLSDRFSAERPKGSFSTLEIQRTEQGDSAMYLCASGYYRDGSPLHFGNGTRLTVT.

The V call is TRBV5-8, the J call TRBJ2-1; the match to TRBD1 covers 10 bases. Germline assignment: CDR1 SGHTS and CDR2 YDEGEE. V dropped 8 bases and J dropped 0; count of bases not matched to a gene: 14. The CDR3 extends over 18 amino acids. The CDR3 region is CASPLDWTGGVSYNEQFF. In nucleotides, the CDR3 is TGTGCCAGTCCCCTAGACTGGACAGGGGGAGTCTCCTACAATGAGCAGTTCTTC.

The chain couples TRBV19 to TRBJ2-4, with D unclear. The V end lost 7 bases, the J end lost 3 bases, and 13 bases lay between the germline ends. The germline gives CDR1 LNHDA, CDR2 SQIVND (reference sequence). This CDR3 spans 14 amino acids. CDR3 nucleotides: TGTGCCAGTACACTCAATTTGGGCAAAAACATTCAGTACTTC. As protein: CASTLNLGKNIQYF.

The chain combines TRBV5-1 with TRBJ1-5; TRBD1 aligns across 10 bases. Germline assignment: CDR1 SGHRS and CDR2 YFSETQ. Trimming took 4 bases from V and 7 from J; bases not matched to a gene: 5. The CDR3 spans 14 residues. The CDR3 DNA sequence: TGCGCCAGCAGCCCTGGACAGGGGGAACAGCCCCAGCATTTT. This codes for CASSPGQGEQPQHF.

The rearrangement uses TRBV6-5 and TRBJ2-5, with no clear D. V was trimmed by 6 bases and J by 1 base, leaving 9 bases between them. Germline values: CDR1 MNHEY, CDR2 SVGAGI. The CDR3 is made up of 13 amino acids. The CDR3 loop reads CASSREIQETQYF. CDR3 DNA sequence: TGTGCCAGCAGCAGAGAGATCCAAGAGACCCAGTACTTC.

The sample holds one count of this clone. The chain recombines TRBV20-1 with TRBJ2-3; D gene unclear. Trimming cost V 7 bases and J 1 base, with 6 bases left between them. The CDR3 totals 11 residues. Germline CDR1 and CDR2: DFQATT and SNEGSKA (reference sequence). CDR3 nucleotides: TGCAGTGGGGAACGCACAGATACGCAGTATTTT. Protein product: CSGERTDTQYF.

The chain links TRBV3-1 (or the pseudogene TRBV3-2) to TRBJ1-1, with a possible D match to TRBD1 (5 bases). Germline V lookup: CDR1 LGHDT, CDR2 YNNKEL (reference sequence). Trimming took 5 bases from V and 4 from J, leaving 14 bases between them. CDR3 length: 14 amino acids. CDR3 nucleotide sequence: TGTGCCAGCAGCTTAAGCGGGACTGGCACTGAAGCTTTCTTT. Translated: CASSLSGTGTEAFF.

The gene calls are TRBV19 and TRBJ1-6; the D gene is possibly TRBD1 (6 bases). The CDR3 is 16 amino acids. V was shortened by 6 bases and J by 7 bases, with 19 bases between the two germline ends. CDR1 is LNHDA and CDR2 is SQIVND in the germline V gene (reference sequence). For the CDR3, the DNA is TGTGCCAGTAGCCCAGGGGCTCCAGTGCCCAATTCACCCCTCCACTTT. Encoded protein: CASSPGAPVPNSPLHF.

The chain joins TRBV4-1 to TRBJ1-1; D may be TRBD1 (5 bases). CDR1 MGHRA and CDR2 YSYEKL come from the germline V gene. The V end lost 3 bases, the J end lost 1 base, and 12 bases lay between the germline ends. The CDR3 totals 15 residues. The CDR3 nucleotides are TGCGCCAGCAGCCACCCTCGGGGCGAGAACACTGAAGCTTTCTTT. Translation gives CASSHPRGENTEAFF.

This clone was recorded a few times. The chain combines TRBV6-1 with TRBJ2-3; D is uncertain. V lost 3 bases and J lost 2, with 12 bases in between. This CDR3 is 15 amino acids long. Germline lookup yields CDR1 MNHNS and CDR2 SASEGT. The CDR3 region has the DNA TGTGCCAGCAGTGATTTATATCCAGTCACAGATACGCAGTATTTT. Amino acid sequence: CASSDLYPVTDTQYF.

The rearrangement joins TRBV5-4 to TRBJ1-1, with 8 bases identical to TRBD1. In germline, CDR1 is SGHNT, CDR2 YYREEE (reference sequence). This CDR3 has 14 amino acids. V trimming: 0 bases; J trimming: 4 bases; junction bases outside the gene matches: 2. CDR3 sequence reads: CASSLDQGATEAFF. The DNA of the CDR3 is TGTGCCAGCAGCTTGGACCAGGGGGCCACTGAAGCTTTCTTT.

This sequence joins TRBV10-3 and TRBJ1-1, with TRBD1 matching over 8 bases. Losses at the gene ends were 3 bases for V and 3 bases for J; bases not matched to a gene: 12. Germline V gene sequence: CDR1 ENHRY, CDR2 SYGVKD. The CDR3 is made up of 17 amino acids. The CDR3 region has the DNA TGTGCCATCAGTGAAAACCCGACAGGGGATATATACACTGAAGCTTTCTTT. Its translation: CAISENPTGDIYTEAFF.

This clone was recorded once. This chain joins TRBV27 and TRBJ2-7; TRBD1 aligns across 9 bases. CDR1 and CDR2 from the germline V gene are MNHEY and SMNVEV (reference sequence). The CDR3 contains 16 residues. Trimming at V came to 5 bases and at J to 2 bases, leaving 10 bases not matched to a gene. The CDR3 sequence: CASSQPPRQGAYEQYV. In DNA form, the CDR3 reads TGTGCCAGCAGTCAACCCCCCCGACAGGGGGCCTACGAGCAGTACGTC.

V and J are TRBV6-5 and TRBJ1-2, with TRBD1 matching 8 bases. CDR3 length equals 15 residues. V lost 6 bases and J lost 4; bases outside the gene matches: 10. In germline, CDR1 is MNHEY, CDR2 SVGAGI. The chain's CDR3 is CASSAGVGQGYGYTF. The CDR3 bases are TGTGCCAGCAGCGCGGGGGTCGGACAGGGCTATGGCTACACCTTC.

This chain links TRBV18 with TRBJ1-1; D possibly corresponds to TRBD1 (6 bases). V lost 3 bases to trimming and J lost 0 bases, with 29 bases between them. Germline lookup yields CDR1 KGHSH and CDR2 LQKENI. There are 21 residues in the CDR3. CDR3 nucleotides: TGTGCCAGCTCACCGACATTCGACCCGGCGTGGCAGGGGAGAATGAACACTGAAGCTTTCTTT. Encoded protein: CASSPTFDPAWQGRMNTEAFF.

The CDR3 nucleotides are TGTGCCAGCAGTCGGGACAGCCAAGAGACCCAGTACTTC. Translated: CASSRDSQETQYF. This chain uses TRBV2 with TRBJ2-5; TRBD1 matches 7 bases. Unmatched junction bases numbered 1, after V lost 5 bases and J lost 1 base. This CDR3 has 13 amino acids. Germline V gene data show CDR1 as SNHLY and CDR2 as FYNNEI.